The 8 T cell receptor beta chains listed next were all sequenced from one sample in a study of blood T cell repertoires in COVID-19. Sequenced by immunoSEQ multiplex PCR; TCRdb stores in-frame clones only, minus some. The table records hundreds of thousands of clones, approximately 89% of them present only once. Sequencing was done on a sample of PBMCs or T cells enriched from blood (not recorded which). These receptors came from a woman in her 40s with acute COVID-19.

J is TRBJ2-2 and V is TRBV7-6; 7 nucleotides align to TRBD1. Germline-derived CDR1 and CDR2 are SGHVS and FNYEAQ. This CDR3 contains 16 residues. Losses at the gene ends were 1 base for V and 0 bases for J; bases not matched to a gene: 2. The CDR3, as DNA: TGTGCCAGCAGCTTAGTGACAGGGCCGAACACCGGGGAGCTGTTTTTT. This codes for CASSLVTGPNTGELFF.

The chain recombines TRBV5-1 with TRBJ2-7, with TRBD1 as a possible D gene (6 bases). Trimming pared 7 bases from V and 2 bases from J, leaving 22 bases between. Germline values: CDR1 SGHRS, CDR2 YFSETQ. The CDR3 covers 16 residues. The CDR3 sequence is CASSPGARGVTYEQYF. In DNA form, the CDR3 reads TGCGCCAGCTCTCCTGGGGCCAGGGGAGTGACCTACGAGCAGTACTTC.

The CDR3, as DNA: TGTGCCAGCAGTCACCGATCTAGCGGGAGCTACGAGCAGTACTTC. This gives the protein CASSHRSSGSYEQYF. This rearrangement joins TRBV27 to TRBJ2-7, with 10 bases fitting TRBD2. The CDR3 is 15 residues long. Germline CDR1 MNHEY, CDR2 SMNVEV (reference sequence). J gave up 3 bases and V 5 bases, and 7 bases lay outside the gene matches.

The rearrangement joins TRBV5-6 to TRBJ2-1; D is unresolved. Trimming cost V 1 base and J 10 bases, with 6 bases left between them. Germline V gives CDR1 SGHDT, CDR2 YYEEEE. The CDR3 runs to 11 residues. The CDR3 DNA reads TGTGCCAGCAGCTTGAGACACGAGCAGTTCTTC. The encoded protein is CASSLRHEQFF.

The V and J genes are TRBV29-1 and TRBJ2-1; the D gene is possibly TRBD2 (6 bases). Germline CDR1 SQVTM, CDR2 ANQGSEA. The CDR3 spans 16 residues. V was shortened by 1 base and J by 0 bases, with 13 bases between the two germline ends. The CDR3 is CSVEGRLAVSYNEQFF. CDR3 sequence (DNA): TGCAGCGTTGAAGGGCGGTTAGCGGTCTCCTACAATGAGCAGTTCTTC.

The chain uses TRBV10-3 and TRBJ1-2, with TRBD1 as a possible D gene (6 bases). This CDR3 spans 16 amino acids. Germline V gene data show CDR1 as ENHRY and CDR2 as SYGVKD. V was pared by 1 base and J by 13 bases, with 25 bases between. CDR3 sequence (DNA): TGTGCCATCAGTGAGTTGTCAGGGGCCTTTCCCCCGGTATGCACCTTC. As protein: CAISELSGAFPPVCTF.

V is TRBV11-2 and J is TRBJ1-1; the D gene is possibly TRBD1 (5 bases). Germline CDR1 and CDR2: SGHAT and FQNNGV. CDR3 length: 14 residues. V lost 0 bases, J lost 4 bases, and 9 bases lay in between. The DNA of the CDR3 is TGTGCCAGCAGCTTAGATCGGGGGAGCACTGAAGCTTTCTTT. It encodes CASSLDRGSTEAFF.

The chain employs TRBV7-2 and TRBJ2-7; TRBD2 might be the D (5 bases). Germline assignment: CDR1 SGHTA and CDR2 FQGNSA. V lost 1 base, J lost 5 bases, and 9 bases lay in between. The CDR3 length is 13 residues. CDR3 protein: CASSLVGSHEQYV. DNA for the CDR3: TGTGCCAGCAGCTTAGTTGGGAGTCACGAGCAGTACGTC.